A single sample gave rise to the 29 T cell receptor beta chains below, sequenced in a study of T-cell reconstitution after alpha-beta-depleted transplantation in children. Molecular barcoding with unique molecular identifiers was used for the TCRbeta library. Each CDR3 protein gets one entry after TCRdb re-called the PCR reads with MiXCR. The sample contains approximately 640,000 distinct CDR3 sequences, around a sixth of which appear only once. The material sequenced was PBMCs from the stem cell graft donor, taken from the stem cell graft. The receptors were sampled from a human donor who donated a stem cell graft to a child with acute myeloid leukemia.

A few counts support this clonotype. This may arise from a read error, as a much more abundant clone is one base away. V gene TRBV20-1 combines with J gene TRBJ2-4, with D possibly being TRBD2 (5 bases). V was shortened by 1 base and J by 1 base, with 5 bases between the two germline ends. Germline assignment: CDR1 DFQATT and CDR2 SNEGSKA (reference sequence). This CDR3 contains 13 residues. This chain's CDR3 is CSARAGAKNIQYF. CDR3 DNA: TGCAGTGCTAGAGCGGGGGCCAAAAACATTCAGTACTTC.

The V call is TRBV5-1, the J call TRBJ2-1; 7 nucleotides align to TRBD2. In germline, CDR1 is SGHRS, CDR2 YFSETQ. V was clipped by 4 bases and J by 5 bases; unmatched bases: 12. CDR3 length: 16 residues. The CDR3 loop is CASSPEAGLLDNEQFF. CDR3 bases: TGCGCCAGCAGCCCGGAAGCGGGGTTGTTAGACAATGAGCAGTTCTTC.

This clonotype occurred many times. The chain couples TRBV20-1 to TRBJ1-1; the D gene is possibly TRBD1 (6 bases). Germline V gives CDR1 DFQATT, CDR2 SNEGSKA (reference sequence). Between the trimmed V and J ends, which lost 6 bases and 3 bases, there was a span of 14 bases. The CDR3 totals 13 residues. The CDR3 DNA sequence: TGCAGTGCCCCATGGGGGGCGGACACTGAAGCTTTCTTT. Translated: CSAPWGADTEAFF.

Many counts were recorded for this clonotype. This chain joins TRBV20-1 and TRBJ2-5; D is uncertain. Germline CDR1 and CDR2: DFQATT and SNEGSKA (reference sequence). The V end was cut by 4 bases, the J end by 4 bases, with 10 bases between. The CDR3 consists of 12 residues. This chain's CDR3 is CSANTIGETQYF. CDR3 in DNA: TGCAGTGCTAACACTATAGGAGAGACCCAGTACTTC.

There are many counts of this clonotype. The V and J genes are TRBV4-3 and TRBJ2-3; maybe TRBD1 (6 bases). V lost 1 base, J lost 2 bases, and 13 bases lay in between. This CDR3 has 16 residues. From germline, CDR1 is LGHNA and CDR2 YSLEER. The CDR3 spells CASSQANRVVTDTQYF. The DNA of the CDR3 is TGCGCCAGCAGCCAAGCTAACAGGGTGGTCACAGATACGCAGTATTTT.

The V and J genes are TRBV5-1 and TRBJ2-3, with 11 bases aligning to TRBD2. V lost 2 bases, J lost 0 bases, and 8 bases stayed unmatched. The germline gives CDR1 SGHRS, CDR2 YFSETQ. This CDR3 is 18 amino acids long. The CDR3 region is CASSLTSGGSTSTDTQYF. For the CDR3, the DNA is TGCGCCAGCAGCTTAACTAGCGGGGGCTCAACTAGCACAGATACGCAGTATTTT.

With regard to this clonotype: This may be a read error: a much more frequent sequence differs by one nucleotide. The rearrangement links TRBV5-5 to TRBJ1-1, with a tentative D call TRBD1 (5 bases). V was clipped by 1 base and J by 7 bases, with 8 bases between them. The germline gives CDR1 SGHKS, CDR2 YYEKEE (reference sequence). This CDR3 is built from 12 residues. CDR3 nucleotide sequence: TGTGCCAGCAGCTTGCCCAGGGATGAAGCTTTCTTT. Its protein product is CASSLPRDEAFF.

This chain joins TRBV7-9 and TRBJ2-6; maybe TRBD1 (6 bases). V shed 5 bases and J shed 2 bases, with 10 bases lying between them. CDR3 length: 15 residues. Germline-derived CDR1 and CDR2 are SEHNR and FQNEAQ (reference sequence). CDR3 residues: CASSLYRAGANVLTF. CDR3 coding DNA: TGTGCCAGCAGCCTTTACAGGGCTGGGGCCAACGTCCTGACTTTC.

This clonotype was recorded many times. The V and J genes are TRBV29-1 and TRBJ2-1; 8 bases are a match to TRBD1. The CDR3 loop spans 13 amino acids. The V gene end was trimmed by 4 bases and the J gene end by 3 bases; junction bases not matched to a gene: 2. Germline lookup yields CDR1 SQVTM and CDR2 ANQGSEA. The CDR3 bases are TGCAGCGTTGTCACAGGGGGCTACAATGAGCAGTTCTTC. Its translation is CSVVTGGYNEQFF.

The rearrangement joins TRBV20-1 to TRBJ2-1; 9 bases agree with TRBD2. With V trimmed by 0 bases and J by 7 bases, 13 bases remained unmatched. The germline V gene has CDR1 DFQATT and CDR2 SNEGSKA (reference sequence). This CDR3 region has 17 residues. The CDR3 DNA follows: TGCAGTGCTAGAGATCTCCCTAGCGGGGCGGAATGGAATGAGCAGTTCTTC. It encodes CSARDLPSGAEWNEQFF.

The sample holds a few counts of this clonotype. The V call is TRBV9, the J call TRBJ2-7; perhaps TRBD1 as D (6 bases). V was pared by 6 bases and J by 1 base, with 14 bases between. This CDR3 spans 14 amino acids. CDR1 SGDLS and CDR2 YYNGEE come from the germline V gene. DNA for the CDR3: TGTGCCAGCACCCCGGACAGTTTTTCCTACGAGCAGTACTTC. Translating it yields CASTPDSFSYEQYF.

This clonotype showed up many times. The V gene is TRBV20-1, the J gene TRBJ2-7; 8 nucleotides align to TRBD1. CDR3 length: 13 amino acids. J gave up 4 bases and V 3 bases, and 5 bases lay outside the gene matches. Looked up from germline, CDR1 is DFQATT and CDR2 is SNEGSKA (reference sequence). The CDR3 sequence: CSASGQGGYEQYF. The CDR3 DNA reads TGCAGTGCTAGCGGACAGGGCGGATACGAGCAGTACTTC.

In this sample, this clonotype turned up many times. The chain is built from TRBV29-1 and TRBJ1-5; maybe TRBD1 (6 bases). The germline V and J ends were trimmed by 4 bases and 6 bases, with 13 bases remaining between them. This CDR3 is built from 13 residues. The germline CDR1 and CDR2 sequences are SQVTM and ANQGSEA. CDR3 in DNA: TGCAGCGTTGTTGTGACAGGCGGTCAGCCCCAGCATTTT. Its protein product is CSVVVTGGQPQHF.

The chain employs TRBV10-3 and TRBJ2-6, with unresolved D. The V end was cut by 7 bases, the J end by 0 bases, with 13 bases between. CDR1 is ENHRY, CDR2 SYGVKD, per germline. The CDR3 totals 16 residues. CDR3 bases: TGTGCCATCAAATCGACGGTGAGCTCTGGGGCCAACGTCCTGACTTTC. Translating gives CAIKSTVSSGANVLTF.

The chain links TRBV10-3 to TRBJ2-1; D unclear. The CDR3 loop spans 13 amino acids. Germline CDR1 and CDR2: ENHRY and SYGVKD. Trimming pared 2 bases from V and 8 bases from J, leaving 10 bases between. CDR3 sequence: CAISEGVGDEQFF. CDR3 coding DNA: TGTGCCATCAGTGAGGGGGTTGGCGATGAGCAGTTCTTC.

As DNA, the CDR3 is TGCGCCAGCAGCTTCCTCGACCCTGAAATCTACAATGAGCAGTTCTTC. Translating it yields CASSFLDPEIYNEQFF. The chain recombines TRBV5-1 with TRBJ2-1; no definite D call. Germline-derived CDR1 and CDR2 are SGHRS and YFSETQ. V gave up 2 bases and J gave up 3 bases, with 15 bases separating them. The CDR3 loop spans 16 amino acids. Full variable domain (outside the CDR3, taken from reference TRBV5-1 and TRBJ2-1): KAGVTQTPRYLIKTRGQQVTLSCSPISGHRSVSWYQQTPGQGLQFLFEYFSETQRNKGNFPGRFSGRQFSNSRSEMNVSTLELGDSALYLCASSFLDPEIYNEQFFGPGTRLTVL.

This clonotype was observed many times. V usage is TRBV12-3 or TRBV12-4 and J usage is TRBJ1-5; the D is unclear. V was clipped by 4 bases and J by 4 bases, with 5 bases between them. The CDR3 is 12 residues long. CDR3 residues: CASSSQNQPQHF. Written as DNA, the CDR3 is TGTGCCAGCAGTTCCCAAAATCAGCCCCAGCATTTT.

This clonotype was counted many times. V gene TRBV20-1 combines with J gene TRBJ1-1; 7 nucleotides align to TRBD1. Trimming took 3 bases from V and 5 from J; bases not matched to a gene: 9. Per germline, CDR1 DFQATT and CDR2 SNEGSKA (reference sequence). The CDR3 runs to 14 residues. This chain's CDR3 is CSASGDSGATEAFF. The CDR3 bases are TGCAGTGCTAGTGGGGACAGCGGGGCAACTGAAGCTTTCTTT.

CDR3 residues: CASSTGTLGYEQYF. The CDR3 DNA sequence: TGTGCCAGCAGCACCGGGACTCTGGGATACGAGCAGTACTTC. This chain links TRBV7-2 with TRBJ2-7, with TRBD2 as a possible D gene (6 bases). The germline CDR1 and CDR2 sequences are SGHTA and FQGNSA. The CDR3 totals 14 residues. V lost 5 bases, J lost 4 bases, and 15 bases lay in between.

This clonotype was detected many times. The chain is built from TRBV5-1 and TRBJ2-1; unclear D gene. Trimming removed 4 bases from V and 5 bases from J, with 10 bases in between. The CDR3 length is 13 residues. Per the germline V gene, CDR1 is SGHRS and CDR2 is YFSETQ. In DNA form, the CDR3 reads TGCGCCAGCAGCCCCCCGCCAAACAATGAGCAGTTCTTC. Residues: CASSPPPNNEQFF.

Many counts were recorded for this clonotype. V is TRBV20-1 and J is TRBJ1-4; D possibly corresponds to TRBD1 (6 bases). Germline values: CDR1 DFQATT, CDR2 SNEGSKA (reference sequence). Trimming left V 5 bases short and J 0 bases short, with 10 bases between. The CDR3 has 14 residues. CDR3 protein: CSAPGQSTNEKLFF. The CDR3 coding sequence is TGCAGTGCTCCTGGACAGTCAACTAATGAAAAACTGTTTTTT.

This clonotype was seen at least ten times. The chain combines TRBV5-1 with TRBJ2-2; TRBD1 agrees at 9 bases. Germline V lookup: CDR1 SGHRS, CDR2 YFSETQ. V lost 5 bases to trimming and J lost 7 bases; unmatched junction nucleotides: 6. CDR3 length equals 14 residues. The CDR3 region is CASRWDRANGELFF. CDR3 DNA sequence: TGCGCCAGCAGATGGGACAGGGCGAACGGGGAGCTGTTTTTT.

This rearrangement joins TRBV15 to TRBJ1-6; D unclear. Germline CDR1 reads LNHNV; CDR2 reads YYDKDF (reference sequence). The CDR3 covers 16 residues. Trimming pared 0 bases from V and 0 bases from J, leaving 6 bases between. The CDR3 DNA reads TGTGCCACCAGCAGAGATCCCCTCTCCTATAATTCACCCCTCCACTTT. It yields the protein CATSRDPLSYNSPLHF.

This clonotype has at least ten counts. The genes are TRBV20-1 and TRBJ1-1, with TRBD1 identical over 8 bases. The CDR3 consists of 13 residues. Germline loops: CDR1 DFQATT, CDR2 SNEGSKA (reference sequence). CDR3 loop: CRPPDRVGTEAFF. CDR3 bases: TGCAGACCCCCGGACAGGGTGGGGACTGAAGCTTTCTTT.

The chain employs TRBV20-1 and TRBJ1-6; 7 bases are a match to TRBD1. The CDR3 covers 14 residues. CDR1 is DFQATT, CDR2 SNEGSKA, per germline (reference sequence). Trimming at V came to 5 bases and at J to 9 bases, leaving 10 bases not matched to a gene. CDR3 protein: CSALLDRFGSPLHF. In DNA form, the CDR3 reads TGCAGTGCTCTTCTGGACAGGTTTGGTTCACCCCTCCACTTT.

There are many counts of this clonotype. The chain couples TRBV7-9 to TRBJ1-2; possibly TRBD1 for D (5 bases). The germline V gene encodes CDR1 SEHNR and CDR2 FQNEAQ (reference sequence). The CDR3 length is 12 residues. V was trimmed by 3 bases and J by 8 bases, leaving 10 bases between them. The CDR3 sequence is CASSLGGRGYTF. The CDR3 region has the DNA TGTGCCAGCAGCTTGGGGGGACGCGGCTACACCTTC.

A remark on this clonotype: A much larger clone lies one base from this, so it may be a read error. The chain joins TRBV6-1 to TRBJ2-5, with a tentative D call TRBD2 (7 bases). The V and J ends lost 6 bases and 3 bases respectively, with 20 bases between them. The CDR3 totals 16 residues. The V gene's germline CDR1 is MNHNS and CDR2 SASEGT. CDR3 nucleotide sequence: TGTGCCAGCAGGCCTACAGGGACTATCGGGGAAGAGACCCAGTACTTC. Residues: CASRPTGTIGEETQYF.

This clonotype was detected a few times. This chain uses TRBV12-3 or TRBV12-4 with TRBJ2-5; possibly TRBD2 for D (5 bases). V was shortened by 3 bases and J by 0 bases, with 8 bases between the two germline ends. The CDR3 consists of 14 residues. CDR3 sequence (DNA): TGTGCCAGCAGTTTGAGGCGGGACCAAGAGACCCAGTACTTC. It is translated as CASSLRRDQETQYF.

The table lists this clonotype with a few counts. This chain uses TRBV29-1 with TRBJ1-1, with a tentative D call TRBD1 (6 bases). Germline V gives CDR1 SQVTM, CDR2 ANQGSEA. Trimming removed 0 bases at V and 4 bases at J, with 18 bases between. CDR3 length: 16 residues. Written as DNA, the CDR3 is TGCAGCGTTGAAGATGTTGGGGGGGGGCGGAGCACTGAAGCTTTCTTT. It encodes CSVEDVGGGRSTEAFF.